Sequencing of this T cell receptor (beta chain) was carried out in a study of blood T cell repertoires in COVID-19. Generated by immunoSEQ multiplex PCR, the TCRdb table keeps only in-frame clones and is missing some. The profile shows roughly 200,000 clones, roughly 84% of them singletons. This CDR3 region has 17 residues. The V gene lost 1 base and the J gene lost 2 bases, with 12 bases spanning the gap. CDR1 and CDR2 from the germline V gene are MNHNS and SASEGT. The chain is built from TRBV6-1 and TRBJ2-6; TRBD1 might be the D (6 bases). The receptor's source is a human donor in a cohort sampled during active COVID-19. The sequenced material came from peripheral blood. As DNA, the CDR3 is TGTGCCAGCAGTGAAGGGCAGGGGTTTACTGGGGCCAACGTCCTGACTTTC. It yields the protein CASSEGQGFTGANVLTF.